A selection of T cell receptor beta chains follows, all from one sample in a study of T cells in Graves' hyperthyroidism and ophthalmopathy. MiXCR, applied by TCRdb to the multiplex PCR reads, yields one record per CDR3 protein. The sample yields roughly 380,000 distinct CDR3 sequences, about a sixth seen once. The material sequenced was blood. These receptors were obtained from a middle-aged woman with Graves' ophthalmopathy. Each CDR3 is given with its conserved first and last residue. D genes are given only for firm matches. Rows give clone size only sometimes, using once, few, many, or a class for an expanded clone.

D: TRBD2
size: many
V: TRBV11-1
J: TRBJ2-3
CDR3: CASSSLRAVAGGLDTQYF
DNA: TGTGCCAGCAGCTCACTAAGGGCGGTCGCGGGAGGGTTGGATACGCAGTATTTT

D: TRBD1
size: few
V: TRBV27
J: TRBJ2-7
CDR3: CASRHAGTGTYEQYF
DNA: TGTGCCAGCAGGCACGCCGGGACAGGGACCTACGAGCAGTACTTC

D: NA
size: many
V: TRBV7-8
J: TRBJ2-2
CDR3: CASSSQGWDTGELFF
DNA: TGTGCCAGCAGCTCCCAGGGGTGGGACACCGGGGAGCTGTTTTTT

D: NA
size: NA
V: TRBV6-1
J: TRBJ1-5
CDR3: CASRKEGDSNQPQHF
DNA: TGTGCCAGCAGAAAGGAGGGGGATAGCAATCAGCCCCAGCATTTT

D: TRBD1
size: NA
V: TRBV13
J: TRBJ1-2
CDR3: CASSGRGHGYTF
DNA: TGTGCCAGCAGCGGCAGGGGGCATGGCTACACCTTC

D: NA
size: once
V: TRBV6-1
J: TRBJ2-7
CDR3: CASSEPARRGSYEQYF
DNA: TGTGCCAGCAGTGAACCTGCCAGGCGGGGCTCCTACGAGCAGTACTTC

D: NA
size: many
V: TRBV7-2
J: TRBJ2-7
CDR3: CASSLSTALYEQYF
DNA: TGTGCCAGCAGCTTAAGCACAGCCCTGTACGAGCAGTACTTC

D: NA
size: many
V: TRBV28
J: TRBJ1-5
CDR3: CASSDGVLQPQHF
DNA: TGTGCCAGCAGCGATGGGGTGTTACAGCCCCAGCATTTT

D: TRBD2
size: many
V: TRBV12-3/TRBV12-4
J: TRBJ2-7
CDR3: CASSLASGKGSYEQYF
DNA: TGTGCCAGCAGTTTGGCGAGCGGGAAAGGCTCCTACGAGCAGTACTTC

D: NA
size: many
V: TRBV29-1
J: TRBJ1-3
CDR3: CSVDSGNTIYF
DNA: TGCAGCGTGGACTCTGGAAACACCATATATTTT